The rows below give T cell receptor beta chains drawn from one sample of a study of blood T cells in healthy people across ages. TCRdb analysed the 5' RACE reads with MiXCR anew, one entry per CDR3 protein. The data hold about 1.4 million distinct CDR3 sequences, with around 59% observed a single time. The sequencing input was blood. Receptors were obtained from a man aged 18 to 35 in good health. CDR3s include the opening cysteine and the closing phenylalanine or tryptophan. D genes are given only for firm matches. Expanded clones get a size class; other rows say once, few or many, or leave the size out.

d_call,j_call,v_call,clone_size,cdr3_nt,cdr3_aa
NA,TRBJ1-2,TRBV21-1,once,TGTGCCAGCAGCAAAGTCTCGGGGTTCCCTGAAGGGGCTAACTATGGCTACACCTTC,CASSKVSGFPEGANYGYTF
TRBD1,TRBJ1-2,TRBV30,NA,TGTGCCTGGAGTTTAGACAGGGGAAACTATGGCTACACCTTC,CAWSLDRGNYGYTF
NA,TRBJ2-1,TRBV29-1,NA,TGCAGCGTTGAAGATCCGAAACAGGGTACGGAGCAGTTCTTC,CSVEDPKQGTEQFF
NA,TRBJ1-5,TRBV20-1,once,TGCAGTGCCCCAGCCGGGACGGGGGATGATGGCAATCAGCCCCAGCATTTT,CSAPAGTGDDGNQPQHF
TRBD1,TRBJ2-5,TRBV20-1,NA,TGCAGTGCTAGTAGTGGGACAGGGTTTGGAGAGACCCAGTACTTC,CSASSGTGFGETQYF
TRBD2,TRBJ2-1,TRBV4-3,NA,TGCGCCAGCAGCCAAGCCTTCCTTAGTGGGACTAACTACAATGAGCAGTTCTTC,CASSQAFLSGTNYNEQFF
NA,TRBJ2-3,TRBV15,NA,TGTGCCACCAGCAGTCTACTACGGGTTGGCGGGGGCACAGATACGCAGTATTTT,CATSSLLRVGGGTDTQYF
NA,TRBJ1-3,TRBV29-1,NA,TGCAGCGTTGCGACAGGCTCTGGAAACACCATATATTTT,CSVATGSGNTIYF
NA,TRBJ2-6,TRBV12-3/TRBV12-4,NA,TGTGCCAGCAGTTTAGCGCTGGGGGGTTTATCTGGGGCCAACGTCCTGACTTTC,CASSLALGGLSGANVLTF
TRBD1,TRBJ1-6,TRBV4-1,NA,TGCGCCAGCAGCCAGCCTCCGGGACAGGGGTTTTCGTCCCTCCACTTT,CASSQPPGQGFSSLHF
NA,TRBJ2-1,TRBV3-1,few,TGTGCCAGCAGCCCTCGGGTTGTTGGGTTCGCGGGGACGGACAATGAGCAGTTCTTC,CASSPRVVGFAGTDNEQFF
NA,TRBJ2-1,TRBV20-1,few,TGCAGTGCCAAGATGGGGGACTCGGTCTACAATGAGCAGTTCTTC,CSAKMGDSVYNEQFF
NA,TRBJ2-2,TRBV20-1,NA,TGCAGTGCCCCCTCAGCGGGGAACACCGGGGAGCTGTTTTTT,CSAPSAGNTGELFF
NA,TRBJ2-3,TRBV30,NA,TGTGCCTTCCGAGCGGGCGCGGCAGATACGCAGTATTTT,CAFRAGAADTQYF
NA,TRBJ1-1,TRBV7-2,NA,TGTGCCAGCAGCACATTAGTTAACACTGAAGCTTTCTTT,CASSTLVNTEAFF
TRBD1,TRBJ2-5,TRBV24-1,NA,TGTGCCACCAGTGATTTAGGGACAGGGGACCAAGAGACCCAGTACTTC,CATSDLGTGDQETQYF
NA,TRBJ2-1,TRBV6-5,NA,TGTGCCAGCAGGTCGGGAGCCTCGGAGACCCAGTTCTTC,CASRSGASETQFF
NA,TRBJ2-1,TRBV20-1,NA,TGCAGTGCAGTAAAAGGGATCTACAATGAGCAGTTCTTC,CSAVKGIYNEQFF
NA,TRBJ2-3,TRBV29-1,few,TGCAGCGTTGAAGATTTGGGGAATACGCAGTATTTT,CSVEDLGNTQYF
TRBD1,TRBJ2-5,TRBV7-8,NA,TGTGCCAGCAGCTTAGTGGACAGGGGGCGTCGAGAGACCCAGTACTTC,CASSLVDRGRRETQYF
NA,TRBJ1-5,TRBV19,once,TGTGCCAGTACGATGATCAATCAGCCCCAGCATTTT,CASTMINQPQHF
NA,TRBJ1-2,TRBV5-5,few,TGTGCCAGCAGTCGTACTCAGGGGAACTATGGCTACACCTTC,CASSRTQGNYGYTF
TRBD2,TRBJ2-7,TRBV6-2/TRBV6-3,NA,TGTGCCAGCAGTGGACTAGCGGTTAGCTCCTACGAGCAGTACTTC,CASSGLAVSSYEQYF